What follows describes a single T cell receptor beta chain. This clonotype was found many times. Its antigen is unknown. The record has no base qualities; no much larger clone is one base away. The data originate from a study of CD8 T cells in ankylosing spondylitis (dated by TCRdb to 2016 to 2017). In terms of the full investigation: T cell receptor beta repertoires were profiled in healthy donors and ankylosing spondylitis patients so that disease-linked TCR variants could be found. The full study cohort was made up of about 24 ankylosing spondylitis patients and roughly 100 healthy donors. Peripheral blood was sampled, and synovial fluid was also collected from ankylosing spondylitis patients.

Overall study results and their limits: According to the report, matched synovial fluid samples from ankylosing spondylitis patients were significantly enriched for the disease-linked clones. Some motif variants were previously reported in synovial fluid and blood of reactive arthritis patients, suggesting common disease-initiation mechanisms. The disease-linked clones had a CD8+ phenotype and were found at relatively low frequencies in peripheral blood. A TCR beta motif of several highly homologous amino acid variants appeared characteristic of blood from ankylosing spondylitis patients.

Sequencing instrument: Illumina HiSeq 2500. TCR beta libraries were prepared by quantitative 5'-RACE with molecular barcodes. The authors' analysis ran thus. Disease-linked TCR variants were identified with a new computational method built on a probabilistic model of VDJ rearrangement. In-frame beta chains were kept once TCRdb had trimmed the public reads at Q25 with fastp and called clones with MiXCR. Merged by CDR3 protein, the rows form single entries marked with the most common genes and DNA. V and J calls and clone size were set by TCRdb, not the authors. Here the sample has tens of thousands of distinct CDR3 sequences; less than 3.5% occur a single time. The ten largest clones add up to about 4.5% of the sample. V is trimmed back by 3 bases and J by 4 bases, and the junction contains 10 bases that no gene match accounts for. The CDR3 contains 17 residues, cysteine and phenylalanine counted. The DNA shown is the 51-base CDR3, in frame from base 1. CDR1 and CDR2, looked up from the germline V gene, are SGDLS and YYNGEE.

The TCR originated in a male donor with ankylosing spondylitis or in good health (not recorded which). The chain employs TRBV9 and TRBJ2-5; TRBD1 matches 12 bases in the middle. The sequencing sample was made of blood, either unsorted or a sorted T cell fraction (not recorded which). The sequenced DNA is TGTGCCAGCAGCGCGGGGACAGGGGGCTCTAAGGGAGAGACCCAGTACTTC. Its translation reads: CASSAGTGGSKGETQYF.